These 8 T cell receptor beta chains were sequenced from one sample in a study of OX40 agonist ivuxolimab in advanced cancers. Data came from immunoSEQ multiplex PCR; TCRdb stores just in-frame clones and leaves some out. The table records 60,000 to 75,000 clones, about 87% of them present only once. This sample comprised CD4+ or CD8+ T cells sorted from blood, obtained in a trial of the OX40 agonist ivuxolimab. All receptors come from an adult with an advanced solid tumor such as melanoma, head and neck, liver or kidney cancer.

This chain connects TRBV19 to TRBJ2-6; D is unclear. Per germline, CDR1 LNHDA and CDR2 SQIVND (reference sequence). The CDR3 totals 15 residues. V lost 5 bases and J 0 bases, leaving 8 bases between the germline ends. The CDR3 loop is CASSQIDSGANVLTF. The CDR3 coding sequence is TGTGCCAGTAGTCAGATCGACTCTGGGGCCAACGTCCTGACTTTC. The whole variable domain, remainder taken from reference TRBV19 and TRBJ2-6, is DGGITQSPKYLFRKEGQNVTLSCEQNLNHDAMYWYRQDPGQGLRLIYYSQIVNDFQKGDIAEGYSVSREKKESFPLTVTSAQKNPTAFYLCASSQIDSGANVLTFGAGSRLTVL.

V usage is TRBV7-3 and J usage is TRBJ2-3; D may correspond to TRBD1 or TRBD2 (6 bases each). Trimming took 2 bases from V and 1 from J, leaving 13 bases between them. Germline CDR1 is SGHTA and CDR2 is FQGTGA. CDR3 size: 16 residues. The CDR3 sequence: CASSLWGASRTDTQYF. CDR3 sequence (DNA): TGTGCCAGCAGCTTATGGGGGGCTAGCCGCACAGATACGCAGTATTTT.

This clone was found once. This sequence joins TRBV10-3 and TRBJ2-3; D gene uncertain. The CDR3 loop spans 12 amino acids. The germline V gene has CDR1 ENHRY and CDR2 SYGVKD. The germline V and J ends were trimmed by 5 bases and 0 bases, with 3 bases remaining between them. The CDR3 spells CAISPSTDTQYF. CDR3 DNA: TGTGCCATCAGTCCTAGCACAGATACGCAGTATTTT.

The CDR3 DNA reads as TGTGCCAGCAGCTCCAAGTCGGGACAGCTAACAGATACGCAGTATTTT. This gives the protein CASSSKSGQLTDTQYF. V is TRBV5-6 and J is TRBJ2-3, with TRBD1 identical over 7 bases. The germline CDR1 and CDR2 sequences are SGHDT and YYEEEE. Trimming removed 3 bases from V and 3 bases from J; junction bases left unmatched: 10. The CDR3 totals 16 residues.

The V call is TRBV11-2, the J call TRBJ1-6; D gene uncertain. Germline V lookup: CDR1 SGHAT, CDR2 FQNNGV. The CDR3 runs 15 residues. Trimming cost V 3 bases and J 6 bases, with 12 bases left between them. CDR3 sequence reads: CASSFTAAANSPLHF. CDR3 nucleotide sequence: TGTGCCAGCAGCTTTACAGCAGCCGCTAATTCACCCCTCCACTTT.

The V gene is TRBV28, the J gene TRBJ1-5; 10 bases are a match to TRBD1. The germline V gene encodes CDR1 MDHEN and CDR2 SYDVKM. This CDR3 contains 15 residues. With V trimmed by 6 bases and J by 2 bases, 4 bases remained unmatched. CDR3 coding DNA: TGTGCCAGCAGCGGCGGACAGGGGGGCAATCAGCCCCAGCATTTT. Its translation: CASSGGQGGNQPQHF.

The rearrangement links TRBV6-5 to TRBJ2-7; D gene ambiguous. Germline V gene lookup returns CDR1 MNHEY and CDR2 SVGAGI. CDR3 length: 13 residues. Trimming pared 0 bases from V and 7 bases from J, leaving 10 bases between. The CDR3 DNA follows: TGTGCCAGCAGTTACTCGACTCTGGGGGAGCAGTACTTC. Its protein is CASSYSTLGEQYF.

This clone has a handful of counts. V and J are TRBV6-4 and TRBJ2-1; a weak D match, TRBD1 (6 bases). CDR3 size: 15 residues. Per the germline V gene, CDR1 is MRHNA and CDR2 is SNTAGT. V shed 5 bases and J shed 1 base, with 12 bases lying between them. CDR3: CASSPTGQSYNEQFF. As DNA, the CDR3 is TGTGCCAGCAGTCCCACTGGACAGTCCTACAATGAGCAGTTCTTC.